This TCR beta chain appears in the sequencing data of a study of technical replicates of blood from four donors. Clones were read by immunoSEQ multiplex PCR, and TCRdb kept only the in-frame ones, dropping some. The table shows tens of thousands of clones, with about 92% occurring only once. Germline V CDR1 and CDR2: SGHRS, YFSETQ. V gave up 1 base and J gave up 7 bases; unmatched junction bases: 16. The CDR3 covers 18 residues. This receptor was obtained from a human donor in good health. Sequencing was done on a sample of T cells isolated from PBMCs. The chain has TRBV5-1 and TRBJ2-1; TRBD2 agrees at 8 bases. The CDR3 reads CASSLLFGRAERENEQFF. DNA of the CDR3: TGCGCCAGCAGCTTGTTGTTCGGGAGGGCCGAAAGGGAGAATGAGCAGTTCTTC.